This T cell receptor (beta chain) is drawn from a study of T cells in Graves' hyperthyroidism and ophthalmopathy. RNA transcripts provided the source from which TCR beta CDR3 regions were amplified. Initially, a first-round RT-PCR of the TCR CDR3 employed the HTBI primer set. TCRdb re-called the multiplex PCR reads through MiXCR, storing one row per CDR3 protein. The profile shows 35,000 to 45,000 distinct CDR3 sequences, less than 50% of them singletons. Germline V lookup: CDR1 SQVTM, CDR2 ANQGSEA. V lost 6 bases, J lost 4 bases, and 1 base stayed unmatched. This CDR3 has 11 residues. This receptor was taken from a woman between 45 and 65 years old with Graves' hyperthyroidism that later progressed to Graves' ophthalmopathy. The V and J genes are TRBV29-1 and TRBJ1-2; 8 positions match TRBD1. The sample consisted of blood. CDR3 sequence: CSVQGGYGYTF. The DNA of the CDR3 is TGCAGCGTACAGGGGGGCTATGGCTACACCTTC.